Listed below are T cell receptor beta chains from one sample, sequenced in a study of blood T cell repertoires in COVID-19. TCRdb's copy holds only in-frame clones and misses some; the assay was immunoSEQ multiplex PCR. The data show roughly 120,000 clones, around nine tenths seen once. Sequencing was carried out using peripheral blood. The origin of the receptors is a woman in her 70s who had recovered from COVID-19. Both conserved end residues are part of each CDR3. The D gene is left open where the match is weak. Expanded clones get a size class; other rows say once, few or many, or leave the size out.

clone_size: NA
j_call: TRBJ2-6
d_call: NA
v_call: TRBV18
cdr3_aa: CASSPGQTGANVLTF
cdr3_nt: TGTGCCAGCTCACCCGGACAGACTGGGGCCAACGTCCTGACTTTC

clone_size: NA
j_call: TRBJ2-2
d_call: TRBD1
v_call: TRBV15
cdr3_aa: CATSQQGAMNTGELFF
cdr3_nt: TGTGCCACCAGCCAACAGGGGGCCATGAACACCGGGGAGCTGTTTTTT

clone_size: NA
j_call: TRBJ1-6
d_call: TRBD1
v_call: TRBV7-6
cdr3_aa: CASSRQGRYGNSPLHF
cdr3_nt: TGTGCCAGCAGCCGACAGGGGAGGTATGGTAATTCACCCCTCCACTTT

clone_size: NA
j_call: TRBJ2-1
d_call: NA
v_call: TRBV4-1
cdr3_aa: CASSQAGSEVF
cdr3_nt: TGCGCCAGCAGCCAAGCCGGGAGCGAGGTCTTC

clone_size: NA
j_call: TRBJ2-5
d_call: NA
v_call: TRBV12-3/TRBV12-4
cdr3_aa: CASSLGETQYF
cdr3_nt: TGTGCCAGCAGCCTCGGAGAGACCCAGTACTTC

clone_size: NA
j_call: TRBJ1-5
d_call: TRBD1
v_call: TRBV19
cdr3_aa: CASRTAGGNSYQPQHF
cdr3_nt: TGTGCCAGTAGGACGGCAGGGGGCAACTCTTATCAGCCCCAGCATTTT

clone_size: NA
j_call: TRBJ2-7
d_call: TRBD1
v_call: TRBV18
cdr3_aa: CASSWGQGAYEQYF
cdr3_nt: TGTGCCAGCTCATGGGGACAGGGCGCTTACGAGCAGTACTTC

clone_size: NA
j_call: TRBJ1-3
d_call: TRBD1
v_call: TRBV30
cdr3_aa: CAWGGDRAATNTIYF
cdr3_nt: TGTGCCTGGGGGGGGGACAGGGCGGCTACGAACACCATATATTTT

clone_size: once
j_call: TRBJ1-4
d_call: NA
v_call: TRBV28
cdr3_aa: CASCRVRNEKLFF
cdr3_nt: TGTGCCAGCTGCCGGGTTCGTAATGAAAAACTGTTTTTT

clone_size: NA
j_call: TRBJ1-2
d_call: TRBD1
v_call: TRBV30
cdr3_aa: CAWSWDGTVVYTF
cdr3_nt: TGTGCCTGGAGTTGGGATGGGACAGTTGTCTACACCTTC

clone_size: NA
j_call: TRBJ2-7
d_call: NA
v_call: TRBV5-6
cdr3_aa: CASSSRGMRSSYEQYF
cdr3_nt: TGTGCCAGCAGCTCTAGGGGTATGCGGAGCTCCTACGAGCAGTACTTC

clone_size: NA
j_call: TRBJ2-7
d_call: NA
v_call: TRBV11-2
cdr3_aa: CASSYSGPLHSYEQYF
cdr3_nt: TGTGCCAGCAGTTACTCAGGGCCCCTCCATTCCTACGAGCAGTACTTC

clone_size: NA
j_call: TRBJ2-1
d_call: NA
v_call: TRBV6-6
cdr3_aa: CATCRGTSSYNEQFF
cdr3_nt: TGTGCCACCTGCAGGGGGACTAGCTCCTACAATGAGCAGTTCTTC

clone_size: few
j_call: TRBJ1-6
d_call: NA
v_call: TRBV5-1
cdr3_aa: CASSFSPGDNSPLHF
cdr3_nt: TGCGCCAGCAGCTTTAGTCCAGGGGACAATTCACCCCTCCACTTT

clone_size: NA
j_call: TRBJ1-5
d_call: NA
v_call: TRBV7-8
cdr3_aa: CASSLTTDSQPQHF
cdr3_nt: TGTGCCAGCAGCTTAACGACAGACAGCCAGCCCCAGCATTTT

clone_size: NA
j_call: TRBJ2-1
d_call: NA
v_call: TRBV18
cdr3_aa: CASSPRGLVYNEQFF
cdr3_nt: TGTGCCAGCTCACCACGAGGTCTGGTCTACAATGAGCAGTTCTTC

clone_size: NA
j_call: TRBJ1-1
d_call: TRBD1
v_call: TRBV6-5
cdr3_aa: CASARQGRNTEAFF
cdr3_nt: TGTGCCAGCGCCCGACAGGGAAGAAACACTGAAGCTTTCTTT

clone_size: NA
j_call: TRBJ2-7
d_call: TRBD2
v_call: TRBV27
cdr3_aa: CASGREGRYEQYF
cdr3_nt: TGTGCCAGCGGCAGGGAGGGTAGGTACGAGCAGTACTTC

clone_size: NA
j_call: TRBJ2-3
d_call: NA
v_call: TRBV28
cdr3_aa: CAIETASTDTQYF
cdr3_nt: TGTGCCATCGAGACAGCTAGCACAGATACGCAGTATTTT

clone_size: NA
j_call: TRBJ2-7
d_call: TRBD1
v_call: TRBV28
cdr3_aa: CASGGGQGAYEQYF
cdr3_nt: TGTGCCAGCGGAGGGGGACAGGGGGCATACGAGCAGTACTTC

clone_size: NA
j_call: TRBJ1-2
d_call: TRBD1
v_call: TRBV7-9
cdr3_aa: CASSLERLGTAYGYTF
cdr3_nt: TGTGCCAGCAGCTTAGAACGCCTAGGGACAGCTTATGGCTACACCTTC

clone_size: NA
j_call: TRBJ2-2
d_call: TRBD1
v_call: TRBV7-3
cdr3_aa: CASSLGDSQRGELFF
cdr3_nt: TGTGCCAGCAGCTTAGGGGACAGTCAACGGGGGGAGCTGTTTTTT

clone_size: NA
j_call: TRBJ2-1
d_call: TRBD1
v_call: TRBV7-2
cdr3_aa: CASSLGDRGRSGQFF
cdr3_nt: TGTGCCAGCAGCTTAGGGGACAGGGGGCGCAGTGGGCAGTTCTTC

clone_size: NA
j_call: TRBJ1-2
d_call: TRBD1
v_call: TRBV11-3
cdr3_aa: CASSLTGGYGYTF
cdr3_nt: TGTGCCAGCAGCTTGACAGGGGGGTATGGCTACACCTTC

clone_size: NA
j_call: TRBJ1-5
d_call: TRBD1
v_call: TRBV19
cdr3_aa: CASMGQGAPLPQHF
cdr3_nt: TGTGCCAGTATGGGACAGGGCGCCCCGTTGCCCCAGCATTTT

clone_size: once
j_call: TRBJ2-5
d_call: NA
v_call: TRBV28
cdr3_aa: CASTPGGGTQYF
cdr3_nt: TGTGCCAGCACCCCTGGAGGAGGTACCCAGTACTTC

clone_size: NA
j_call: TRBJ2-3
d_call: NA
v_call: TRBV19
cdr3_aa: CASTPRGRTTDTQYF
cdr3_nt: TGTGCCAGTACCCCGCGGGGGCGCACGACAGATACGCAGTATTTT

clone_size: NA
j_call: TRBJ1-1
d_call: NA
v_call: TRBV5-1
cdr3_aa: CASSFSARVNTEAFF
cdr3_nt: TGCGCCAGCAGCTTTTCCGCCAGGGTGAACACTGAAGCTTTCTTT

clone_size: NA
j_call: TRBJ2-2
d_call: NA
v_call: TRBV27
cdr3_aa: CASSFRGSFPFGELFF
cdr3_nt: TGTGCCAGCAGTTTCAGGGGTTCGTTCCCGTTCGGGGAGCTGTTTTTT

clone_size: NA
j_call: TRBJ2-1
d_call: TRBD1
v_call: TRBV7-9
cdr3_aa: CASRQGLYNEQFF
cdr3_nt: TGTGCCAGCCGACAGGGGCTTTACAATGAGCAGTTCTTC

clone_size: NA
j_call: TRBJ2-3
d_call: NA
v_call: TRBV7-9
cdr3_aa: CASRGQTLYTDTQYF
cdr3_nt: TGTGCCAGCAGAGGACAGACTCTTTACACAGATACGCAGTATTTT

clone_size: NA
j_call: TRBJ2-5
d_call: NA
v_call: TRBV25-1
cdr3_aa: CASSEYPYQETQYF
cdr3_nt: TGTGCCAGCAGTGAATACCCGTACCAAGAGACCCAGTACTTC

clone_size: NA
j_call: TRBJ2-7
d_call: TRBD1
v_call: TRBV4-3
cdr3_aa: CASSSTGGQGSAYEQYF
cdr3_nt: TGCGCCAGCAGTTCGACAGGGGGCCAAGGCTCCGCCTACGAGCAGTACTTC

clone_size: NA
j_call: TRBJ2-3
d_call: NA
v_call: TRBV7-9
cdr3_aa: CASRPTQGTQYF
cdr3_nt: TGTGCCAGCAGACCAACTCAGGGGACGCAGTATTTT

clone_size: NA
j_call: TRBJ2-1
d_call: NA
v_call: TRBV11-2
cdr3_aa: CASSLEGSMPSWNEQFF
cdr3_nt: TGTGCCAGCAGCTTAGAGGGCAGTATGCCTTCTTGGAATGAGCAGTTCTTC

clone_size: few
j_call: TRBJ1-5
d_call: TRBD1
v_call: TRBV28
cdr3_aa: CASSVQLSGQGRNQPQHF
cdr3_nt: TGTGCCAGCAGTGTCCAACTGTCGGGACAGGGGCGCAATCAGCCCCAGCATTTT

clone_size: NA
j_call: TRBJ1-5
d_call: TRBD1
v_call: TRBV30
cdr3_aa: CAWSGGQRSNQPQHF
cdr3_nt: TGTGCCTGGAGTGGGGGACAGCGTAGCAATCAGCCCCAGCATTTT

clone_size: few
j_call: TRBJ2-2
d_call: TRBD2
v_call: TRBV7-6
cdr3_aa: CASSLVLAGSTGELFF
cdr3_nt: TGTGCCAGCAGCTTAGTGCTAGCGGGTTCTACCGGGGAGCTGTTTTTT

clone_size: NA
j_call: TRBJ2-7
d_call: NA
v_call: TRBV10-3
cdr3_aa: CAISESGRGYEQYF
cdr3_nt: TGTGCCATCAGTGAGTCAGGACGGGGCTACGAGCAGTACTTC